The text below deals with one T cell receptor (beta chain). The CDR3 runs to 15 residues. Trimming at V came to 5 bases and at J to 4 bases, leaving 10 bases not matched to a gene. Germline V gives CDR1 LNHNV, CDR2 YYDKDF (reference sequence). The record originates from a study of blood T cell repertoires in COVID-19. Study in general: PBMCs, B-cell-depleted T cells, or T cells were the source of the cDNA or gDNA that made up the material.

Clones were sequenced by immunoSEQ multiplex PCR, and TCRdb holds only the in-frame ones, with some missing. Of approximately 130,000 clones in the sample, approximately 87% are singletons; the top ten hold 3.9%. What was sequenced was peripheral blood. The chain links TRBV15 to TRBJ1-2, with 7 nucleotides matching TRBD1. This clonotype was sampled from a man between 60 and 75 years old with acute or convalescent COVID-19. The CDR3: CATSGRQGPIYGYTF. The CDR3 DNA is TGTGCCACCAGCGGACGACAGGGCCCGATCTATGGCTACACCTTC.